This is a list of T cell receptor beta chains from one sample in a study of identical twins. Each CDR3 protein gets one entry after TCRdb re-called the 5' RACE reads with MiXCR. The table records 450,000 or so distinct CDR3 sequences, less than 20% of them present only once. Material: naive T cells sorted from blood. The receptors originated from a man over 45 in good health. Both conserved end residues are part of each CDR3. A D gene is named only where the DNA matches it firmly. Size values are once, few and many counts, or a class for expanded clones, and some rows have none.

CDR3nt: TGTGCCAGCAGTTTATGGGGGGCGGGGAATGAGCAGTTCTTC; CDR3aa: CASSLWGAGNEQFF; abundance: .; d_gene: .; j_gene: TRBJ2-1; v_gene: TRBV28; len: 14
CDR3nt: TGTGCCAGCAGTTTATCGGCAGCCGGGGCTGAAGCTTTCTTT; CDR3aa: CASSLSAAGAEAFF; abundance: many; d_gene: .; j_gene: TRBJ1-1; v_gene: TRBV27; len: 14
CDR3nt: TGCGCCAGCAGTGAAGCAGGGCTAGCCCGATACAATGAGCAGTTCTTC; CDR3aa: CASSEAGLARYNEQFF; abundance: few; d_gene: .; j_gene: TRBJ2-1; v_gene: TRBV10-2; len: 16
CDR3nt: TGCAGTGCTAAGCAGCCGAACACTGAAGCTTTCTTT; CDR3aa: CSAKQPNTEAFF; abundance: once; d_gene: .; j_gene: TRBJ1-1; v_gene: TRBV20-1; len: 12
CDR3nt: TGCAGTGCTAGTAGCCTAGTCTCCTACGAGCAGTACTTC; CDR3aa: CSASSLVSYEQYF; abundance: many; d_gene: .; j_gene: TRBJ2-7; v_gene: TRBV20-1; len: 13
CDR3nt: TGCGCCAGCAGCGCGGGACTAGCGGGAGGACCGAACACCGGGGAGCTGTTTTTT; CDR3aa: CASSAGLAGGPNTGELFF; abundance: few; d_gene: TRBD2; j_gene: TRBJ2-2; v_gene: TRBV5-1; len: 18
CDR3nt: TGCAGTGCTAGAGGCACGGGAGGGCAGTACGAGCAGTACTTC; CDR3aa: CSARGTGGQYEQYF; abundance: .; d_gene: TRBD2; j_gene: TRBJ2-7; v_gene: TRBV20-1; len: 14
CDR3nt: TGCGCCAGCAGCCAAGACAGCCAGAGAACCGGGTATACGCAGTATTTT; CDR3aa: CASSQDSQRTGYTQYF; abundance: few; d_gene: .; j_gene: TRBJ2-3; v_gene: TRBV4-3; len: 16
CDR3nt: TGTGCCAGCAGCCCGGACAGTTCCCCCCGGGAGACCCAGTACTTC; CDR3aa: CASSPDSSPRETQYF; abundance: many; d_gene: .; j_gene: TRBJ2-5; v_gene: TRBV9; len: 15
CDR3nt: TGTGCCAGCAGTAAGCCCGGGACTAGCGGGGAGAGAAGCCAAGAGACCCAGTACTTC; CDR3aa: CASSKPGTSGERSQETQYF; abundance: few; d_gene: TRBD2; j_gene: TRBJ2-5; v_gene: TRBV27; len: 19
CDR3nt: TGTGCCAGCAGCCAAGAGAAGGACAGGAACTACGAGCAGTACTTC; CDR3aa: CASSQEKDRNYEQYF; abundance: few; d_gene: TRBD1; j_gene: TRBJ2-7; v_gene: TRBV4-2; len: 15
CDR3nt: TGCGCCAGCAGCTTGTTTTTGGAACAGGAGACCCAGTACTTC; CDR3aa: CASSLFLEQETQYF; abundance: few; d_gene: .; j_gene: TRBJ2-5; v_gene: TRBV5-1; len: 14
CDR3nt: TGTGCCAGCAGTCCATATTTTGGAGTGGTCCGTAACACTGAAGCTTTCTTT; CDR3aa: CASSPYFGVVRNTEAFF; abundance: .; d_gene: .; j_gene: TRBJ1-1; v_gene: TRBV27; len: 17
CDR3nt: TGTGCCAGCAGTTCGACTAGCGGGCCAAGCACAGATACGCAGTATTTT; CDR3aa: CASSSTSGPSTDTQYF; abundance: few; d_gene: TRBD2; j_gene: TRBJ2-3; v_gene: TRBV12-3/TRBV12-4; len: 16
CDR3nt: TGTGCCAGCAGCTTGTGGGGGCTCGAGCAGTACTTC; CDR3aa: CASSLWGLEQYF; abundance: .; d_gene: .; j_gene: TRBJ2-7; v_gene: TRBV5-6; len: 12
CDR3nt: TGTGCCAGCAGTTTCTTCAACCTTAGCGGAAATCGCTCCTACGAGCAGTACTTC; CDR3aa: CASSFFNLSGNRSYEQYF; abundance: many; d_gene: .; j_gene: TRBJ2-7; v_gene: TRBV12-3/TRBV12-4; len: 18
CDR3nt: TGTGCCACTTGGGACACTACTAGCACAGATACGCAGTATTTT; CDR3aa: CATWDTTSTDTQYF; abundance: few; d_gene: .; j_gene: TRBJ2-3; v_gene: TRBV10-3; len: 14
CDR3nt: TGTGCCAGCAAAGGGGGCCCCGTCGAAGAGACCCAGTACTTC; CDR3aa: CASKGGPVEETQYF; abundance: few; d_gene: TRBD1; j_gene: TRBJ2-5; v_gene: TRBV10-3; len: 14
CDR3nt: TGCAGCGTTGAAATCGGAATTGGCGGGTACAATGAGCAGTTCTTC; CDR3aa: CSVEIGIGGYNEQFF; abundance: few; d_gene: .; j_gene: TRBJ2-1; v_gene: TRBV29-1; len: 15
CDR3nt: TGCAGTGCTAGACGGGATAGCAATCAGCCCCAGCATTTT; CDR3aa: CSARRDSNQPQHF; abundance: .; d_gene: .; j_gene: TRBJ1-5; v_gene: TRBV20-1; len: 13
CDR3nt: TGTGCCAGCAGTACCCTGGAGGGGCTAGCGGGAGACAATGAGCAGTTCTTC; CDR3aa: CASSTLEGLAGDNEQFF; abundance: few; d_gene: TRBD2; j_gene: TRBJ2-1; v_gene: TRBV11-1; len: 17
CDR3nt: TGCAGTGCTAGGGATCGGGGCTCCTATAATTCACCCCTCCACTTT; CDR3aa: CSARDRGSYNSPLHF; abundance: .; d_gene: .; j_gene: TRBJ1-6; v_gene: TRBV20-1; len: 15
CDR3nt: TGTGCCAGCAGCCAAGATCAAGTGTCTGGGGGGGCCCAGCATTTT; CDR3aa: CASSQDQVSGGAQHF; abundance: .; d_gene: .; j_gene: TRBJ1-5; v_gene: TRBV3-1; len: 15
CDR3nt: TGCGCCAGCAGCCAAGATGCGGCAGGGTCCGGGGAGCTGTTTTTT; CDR3aa: CASSQDAAGSGELFF; abundance: many; d_gene: .; j_gene: TRBJ2-2; v_gene: TRBV4-1; len: 15
CDR3nt: TGTGCCAGCAGTCCCCGGGTTGGGCAGCCCCAGCATTTT; CDR3aa: CASSPRVGQPQHF; abundance: .; d_gene: .; j_gene: TRBJ1-5; v_gene: TRBV12-3/TRBV12-4; len: 13
CDR3nt: TGTGCCAGCACCACGGGACAGGGATTTATCTACGAGCAGTACTTC; CDR3aa: CASTTGQGFIYEQYF; abundance: .; d_gene: TRBD1; j_gene: TRBJ2-7; v_gene: TRBV11-2; len: 15
CDR3nt: TGCAGCGTTGACTGGGACTTACAGGGAACCAATGAGCAGTTCTTC; CDR3aa: CSVDWDLQGTNEQFF; abundance: many; d_gene: .; j_gene: TRBJ2-1; v_gene: TRBV29-1; len: 15
CDR3nt: TGTGCCAGTAGTCGGGGGTGGGACTTTAACAATGAGCAGTTCTTC; CDR3aa: CASSRGWDFNNEQFF; abundance: .; d_gene: .; j_gene: TRBJ2-1; v_gene: TRBV19; len: 15
CDR3nt: TGTGCCAGCAGTTCTCCTAGTCAGGCAGATACGCAGTATTTT; CDR3aa: CASSSPSQADTQYF; abundance: .; d_gene: .; j_gene: TRBJ2-3; v_gene: TRBV28; len: 14
CDR3nt: TGCGCCAGCAGCCAAGATTGGGGGAACACTGAAGCTTTCTTT; CDR3aa: CASSQDWGNTEAFF; abundance: many; d_gene: .; j_gene: TRBJ1-1; v_gene: TRBV4-3; len: 14
CDR3nt: TGCGCCAGCAGCTTTGCTGGTGGGGGTCTCAACACAGATACGCAGTATTTT; CDR3aa: CASSFAGGGLNTDTQYF; abundance: few; d_gene: .; j_gene: TRBJ2-3; v_gene: TRBV5-1; len: 17
CDR3nt: TGTGCCAGCAGTCGTCTCGGCTACACCGGGGAGCTGTTTTTT; CDR3aa: CASSRLGYTGELFF; abundance: many; d_gene: .; j_gene: TRBJ2-2; v_gene: TRBV11-2; len: 14
CDR3nt: TGTGCCAGCAGTTTTCTAGCGGTCACAGATACGCAGTATTTT; CDR3aa: CASSFLAVTDTQYF; abundance: .; d_gene: TRBD2; j_gene: TRBJ2-3; v_gene: TRBV12-3/TRBV12-4; len: 14
CDR3nt: TGTGCCAGCAGCTTAGCGGTATTACAGGGCGGGGAGCAGTACTTC; CDR3aa: CASSLAVLQGGEQYF; abundance: .; d_gene: .; j_gene: TRBJ2-7; v_gene: TRBV7-9; len: 15
CDR3nt: TGTGCCAGCTCACCAGACGGGAGCTCCTACGAGCAGTACTTC; CDR3aa: CASSPDGSSYEQYF; abundance: many; d_gene: .; j_gene: TRBJ2-7; v_gene: TRBV18; len: 14
CDR3nt: TGCGCCAGCAGCCAAGGATCGGCTAACTATGGCTACACCTTC; CDR3aa: CASSQGSANYGYTF; abundance: .; d_gene: .; j_gene: TRBJ1-2; v_gene: TRBV4-3; len: 14
CDR3nt: TGTGCCAGCAGCTGGGCGGAGAACACTGAAGCTTTCTTT; CDR3aa: CASSWAENTEAFF; abundance: .; d_gene: .; j_gene: TRBJ1-1; v_gene: TRBV7-2; len: 13
CDR3nt: TGTGCTAGCAGCTTAGGGCCGAGGGGGTCGGATACGAGATATTCCTACGAGCAGTACTTC; CDR3aa: CASSLGPRGSDTRYSYEQYF; abundance: few; d_gene: .; j_gene: TRBJ2-7; v_gene: TRBV7-7; len: 20